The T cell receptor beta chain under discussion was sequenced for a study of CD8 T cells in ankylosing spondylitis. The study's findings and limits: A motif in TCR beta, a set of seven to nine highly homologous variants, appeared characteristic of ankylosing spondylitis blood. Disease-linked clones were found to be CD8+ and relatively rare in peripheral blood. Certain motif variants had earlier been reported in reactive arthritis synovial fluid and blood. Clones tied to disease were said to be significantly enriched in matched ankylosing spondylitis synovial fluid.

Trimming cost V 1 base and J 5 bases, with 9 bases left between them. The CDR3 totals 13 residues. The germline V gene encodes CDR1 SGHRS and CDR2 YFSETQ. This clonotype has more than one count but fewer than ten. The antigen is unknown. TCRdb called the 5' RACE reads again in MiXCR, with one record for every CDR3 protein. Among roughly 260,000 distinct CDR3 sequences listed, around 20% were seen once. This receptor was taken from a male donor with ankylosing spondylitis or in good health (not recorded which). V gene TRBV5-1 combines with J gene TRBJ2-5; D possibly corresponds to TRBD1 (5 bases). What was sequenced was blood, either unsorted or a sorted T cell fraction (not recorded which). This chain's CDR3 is CASSLSGSETQYF. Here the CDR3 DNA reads TGCGCCAGCAGCTTGTCAGGGTCGGAGACCCAGTACTTC.